Below, 20 T cell receptor beta chains from the same sample are listed, as sequenced in a study of blood T cell repertoires in COVID-19. The protocol was immunoSEQ multiplex PCR, while the TCRdb copy is restricted to in-frame clones and leaves out a portion. The sample has about 260,000 clones, roughly nine tenths seen once. The sequenced sample consisted of peripheral blood. The source of these receptors is a man aged 55-75 years who had recovered from COVID-19.

The chain uses TRBV3-1 (or the pseudogene TRBV3-2) and TRBJ2-7, with TRBD2 as a possible D gene (5 bases). Germline loops: CDR1 LGHDT, CDR2 YNNKEL (reference sequence). Between the trimmed V and J ends, which lost 4 bases and 6 bases, there was a span of 22 bases. The CDR3 is 16 amino acids. The chain's CDR3 is CASSLWGSEYKAEQYF. The CDR3 bases are TGTGCCAGCAGCCTCTGGGGTAGCGAATATAAGGCCGAGCAGTACTTC.

This chain links TRBV4-2 with TRBJ2-5; 9 bases are shared with TRBD2. The CDR3 runs 15 residues. The ends lost 0 bases at V and 5 bases at J; junction bases unmatched: 4. Germline V gene lookup returns CDR1 LGHNA and CDR2 YNFKEQ. The CDR3 here is CASSQDSGGGETQYF. In DNA form, the CDR3 reads TGTGCCAGCAGCCAAGATAGCGGGGGTGGGGAGACCCAGTACTTC.

This clone occurred a few times. This chain links TRBV19 with TRBJ2-7; TRBD1 matches 7 bases. This CDR3 has 14 amino acids. Looked up from germline, CDR1 is LNHDA and CDR2 is SQIVND (reference sequence). The ends lost 1 base at V and 4 bases at J; junction bases unmatched: 4. The CDR3 sequence is CASSIGRGQYEQYF. For the CDR3, the DNA is TGTGCCAGTAGTATAGGTAGGGGGCAGTACGAGCAGTACTTC. Variable domain in full (rest from reference TRBV19 and TRBJ2-7): DGGITQSPKYLFRKEGQNVTLSCEQNLNHDAMYWYRQDPGQGLRLIYYSQIVNDFQKGDIAEGYSVSREKKESFPLTVTSAQKNPTAFYLCASSIGRGQYEQYFGPGTRLTVT.

The chain joins TRBV15 to TRBJ2-1, with TRBD1 matching 9 bases. Germline V gives CDR1 LNHNV, CDR2 YYDKDF (reference sequence). The junction had 3 bases not matched to a gene; V was cut back by 1 base and J by 8 bases. The CDR3 length is 14 residues. The CDR3 nucleotides are TGTGCCACCAGCAGAGGCGGGACAGGGTATGAGCAGTTCTTC. It translates to CATSRGGTGYEQFF.

The CDR3: CASSPAGQSYEQYF. CDR3 DNA sequence: TGTGCCAGCAGCCCCGCGGGACAGAGCTACGAGCAGTACTTC. The chain uses TRBV4-2 and TRBJ2-7, with D possibly being TRBD1 (7 bases). Trimming shortened V by 4 bases and J by 3 bases, and 13 bases separated the two germline ends. This CDR3 has 14 residues. Germline V gene lookup returns CDR1 LGHNA and CDR2 YNFKEQ.

This chain uses TRBV4-1 with TRBJ2-1, with 10 bases fitting TRBD2. The CDR3 runs 15 residues. With V trimmed by 4 bases and J by 7 bases, 7 bases remained unmatched. The germline gives CDR1 MGHRA, CDR2 YSYEKL. CDR3 nucleotides: TGCGCCAGCAGCCCGCTAGCGGGGGCCCAAAATGAGCAGTTCTTC. Translated, it gives CASSPLAGAQNEQFF.

The V call is TRBV7-9, the J call TRBJ1-2; D is uncertain. Germline-derived CDR1 and CDR2 are SEHNR and FQNEAQ (reference sequence). The CDR3 runs to 13 residues. V lost 5 bases to trimming and J lost 6 bases, with 13 bases between them. The CDR3: CASSRGTENGYTF. In nucleotides, the CDR3 is TGTGCCAGCAGCCGTGGCACAGAGAATGGCTACACCTTC.

This sequence joins TRBV10-3 and TRBJ1-2, with D unclear. Germline V gene data show CDR1 as ENHRY and CDR2 as SYGVKD. This CDR3 region has 14 residues. V lost 9 bases and J 3 bases, leaving 17 bases between the germline ends. The CDR3 protein is CAIQNAAPDYGYTF. As DNA, the CDR3 is TGTGCCATTCAAAATGCGGCTCCGGACTATGGCTACACCTTC.

Only a few counts were recorded for this clone. The chain uses TRBV19 and TRBJ1-1, with D maybe TRBD1 (5 bases). The CDR3 spans 12 residues. V dropped 8 bases and J dropped 1 base, with 8 bases sitting between them. CDR1 LNHDA and CDR2 SQIVND come from the germline V gene (reference sequence). The CDR3 DNA reads TGTGCCAGTGCAGACAGGAACACTGAAGCTTTCTTT. Protein sequence: CASADRNTEAFF.

The rearrangement links TRBV3-1 (or the pseudogene TRBV3-2) to TRBJ2-7, with 10 bases aligning to TRBD2. This CDR3 is 16 amino acids long. Germline CDR1 is LGHDT and CDR2 is YNNKEL (reference sequence). With V trimmed by 1 base and J by 3 bases, 6 bases remained unmatched. CDR3: CASSQAASGGYYEQYF. In DNA, the CDR3 is TGTGCCAGCAGCCAAGCTGCTAGCGGGGGTTACTACGAGCAGTACTTC.

The chain links TRBV18 to TRBJ1-1, with D perhaps matching TRBD1 (5 bases). The length of the CDR3 is 17 residues. V gave up 2 bases and J gave up 1 base, with 17 bases separating them. Per the germline V gene, CDR1 is KGHSH and CDR2 is LQKENI. CDR3 sequence reads: CASSPMDIGSQNTEAFF. In DNA form, the CDR3 reads TGTGCCAGCTCACCAATGGACATTGGTTCCCAGAACACTGAAGCTTTCTTT.

V and J are TRBV4-1 and TRBJ2-2, with 9 positions matching TRBD1. This CDR3 spans 16 amino acids. In germline, CDR1 is MGHRA, CDR2 YSYEKL. The J segment lost 3 bases and the V segment lost 3 bases, leaving 5 bases of the junction unmatched. Here the CDR3 reads CASSQTGGMDTGELFF. DNA for the CDR3: TGCGCCAGCAGCCAGACAGGGGGAATGGACACCGGGGAGCTGTTTTTT.

A single count supports this clone. This chain joins TRBV5-1 and TRBJ2-6; unclear D gene. The CDR3 has 16 residues. Germline assignment: CDR1 SGHRS and CDR2 YFSETQ. Trimming shortened V by 4 bases and J by 0 bases, and 11 bases separated the two germline ends. CDR3: CASSEVRSSGANVLTF. Here the CDR3 DNA reads TGCGCCAGCAGCGAGGTCCGCAGCTCTGGGGCCAACGTCCTGACTTTC.

A single count supports this clone. The J gene is TRBJ2-7, the V gene TRBV6-5; 12 bases agree with TRBD2. Per the germline V gene, CDR1 is MNHEY and CDR2 is SVGAGI. The ends lost 6 bases at V and 2 bases at J; junction bases unmatched: 5. The CDR3 consists of 15 residues. The CDR3 loop reads CASRSGLAGPYEQYF. The CDR3 DNA reads as TGTGCCAGCAGAAGCGGACTAGCGGGGCCCTACGAGCAGTACTTC.

In the case of this clone: This same CDR3 is encoded by further DNA sequences in the sample. The J gene is TRBJ2-1, the V gene TRBV5-1, with 9 positions matching TRBD2. Trimming at V came to 3 bases and at J to 4 bases, leaving 2 bases not matched to a gene. There are 14 residues in the CDR3. The germline gives CDR1 SGHRS, CDR2 YFSETQ. This CDR3 is CASSSSGGYNEQFF. CDR3 nucleotides: TGCGCCAGCAGCTCCAGCGGGGGGTACAATGAGCAGTTCTTC.

The chain uses TRBV6-5 and TRBJ2-7; 8 nucleotides align to TRBD1. This CDR3 has 13 residues. V dropped 5 bases and J dropped 5; count of bases not matched to a gene: 5. CDR1 MNHEY and CDR2 SVGAGI come from the germline V gene. In nucleotides, the CDR3 is TGTGCCAGCAGTCGACAGGGGAACCACGAGCAGTACTTC. This translates into CASSRQGNHEQYF.

In its sample, this clone was seen once. The chain has TRBV6-6 and TRBJ2-3, with D possibly matching TRBD1 (6 bases). V was trimmed by 7 bases and J by 0 bases, leaving 11 bases between them. The CDR3 runs to 14 residues. Per the germline V gene, CDR1 is MNHNY and CDR2 is SVGAGI (reference sequence). Here the CDR3 DNA reads TGTGCCAGCATGAGGACAGTGAGCACAGATACGCAGTATTTT. Amino acids: CASMRTVSTDTQYF.

The rearrangement uses TRBV30 and TRBJ1-2, with D unresolved. The CDR3 sequence is 16 residues long. Trimming shortened V by 5 bases and J by 3 bases, and 22 bases separated the two germline ends. CDR1 is GTSNPN and CDR2 is SVGIG in the germline V gene (reference sequence). The CDR3: CAWRISWSNSDYGYTF. Written as DNA, the CDR3 is TGTGCCTGGCGCATATCGTGGTCTAACTCGGACTATGGCTACACCTTC.

The chain carries TRBV11-3 and TRBJ2-7; D ambiguous. Germline V gives CDR1 SGHNT, CDR2 YENEEA. The V gene lost 0 bases and the J gene lost 5 bases, with 8 bases spanning the gap. The CDR3 is 13 amino acids. The chain's CDR3 is CASSLDNTHEQYF. CDR3 in DNA: TGTGCCAGCAGCTTAGATAACACGCACGAGCAGTACTTC.

This clone was detected a few times. Within the sample, other DNA sequences also encode this same CDR3. This chain connects TRBV12-3 or TRBV12-4 to TRBJ1-5, with D uncertain. The CDR3 is 13 residues long. V shed 2 bases and J shed 5 bases, with 7 bases lying between them. CDR3 in DNA: TGTGCCAGCAGTTTACGGGGTTATCAGCCCCAGCATTTT. Translating gives CASSLRGYQPQHF.